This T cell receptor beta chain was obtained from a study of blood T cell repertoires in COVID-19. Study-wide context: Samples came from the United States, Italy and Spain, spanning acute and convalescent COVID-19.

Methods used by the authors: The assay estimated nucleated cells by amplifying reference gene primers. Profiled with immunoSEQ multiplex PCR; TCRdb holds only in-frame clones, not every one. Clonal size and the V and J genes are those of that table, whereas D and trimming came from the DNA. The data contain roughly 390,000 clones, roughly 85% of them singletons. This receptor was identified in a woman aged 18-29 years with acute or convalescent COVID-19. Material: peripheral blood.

The CDR3 sequence: CASSPGVTGETFF. The CDR3 bases are TGTGCCAGCTCACCTGGGGTAACAGGGGAGACTTTCTTT. V usage is TRBV18 and J usage is TRBJ1-1; 7 bases agree with TRBD1. The CDR3 contains 13 residues. Germline CDR1 is KGHSH and CDR2 is LQKENI. V shed 3 bases and J 12 bases; nucleotides not matched to a gene: 10.